The rows below give T cell receptor beta chains drawn from one sample of a study of a mutant IDH1 vaccine in newly diagnosed glioma. Antigens for these TCRs are unknown. Profiling relied on immunoSEQ multiplex PCR, and the TCRdb table lists in-frame clones only, not all of them. Here the sample spans 50,000 to 70,000 clones, roughly 71% being singletons. The material sequenced was PBMCs, taken from a glioma patient whose treatment included an IDH1 peptide vaccine. The receptors were gathered from a man aged 50-60 years with glioma. CDR3s include the opening cysteine and the closing phenylalanine or tryptophan. The D gene is left open where the match is weak. Where a row states a size, it is once, few, many or the class of an expanded clone; other rows omit it.

D gene	V gene	clone size	J gene	CDR3 protein	CDR3 DNA
TRBD1	TRBV5-8	-	TRBJ2-2	CASSSRPGTGTETGELFF	TGTGCCAGCAGCTCACGTCCCGGGACAGGGACCGAAACCGGGGAGCTGTTTTTT
-	TRBV7-9	-	TRBJ1-5	CASSLGTRNNQPQHF	TGTGCCAGCAGCTTAGGGACAAGAAATAATCAGCCCCAGCATTTT
-	TRBV29-1	-	TRBJ2-1	CSVESAGPQDEQFF	TGCAGCGTTGAATCCGCCGGGCCTCAGGATGAGCAGTTCTTC
TRBD1	TRBV29-1	-	TRBJ1-2	CTILPNVGGSGYTF	TGCACCATACTCCCAAATGTAGGGGGCTCTGGCTACACCTTC
-	TRBV27	-	TRBJ2-4	CATSDSFLAKNIQYF	TGTGCCACCTCGGACAGTTTTCTAGCCAAAAACATTCAGTACTTC
TRBD1	TRBV5-1	-	TRBJ2-7	CASSLGGGWYEQYF	TGCGCCAGCAGCTTGGGAGGGGGCTGGTACGAGCAGTACTTC
TRBD2	TRBV5-6	-	TRBJ2-3	CASSIRTSGTSTDTQYF	TGTGCCAGCAGCATAAGGACTAGCGGGACCAGCACAGATACGCAGTATTTT
-	TRBV4-1	-	TRBJ2-5	CASSQRAGTQQETQYF	TGCGCCAGCAGCCAGAGGGCGGGGACACAACAAGAGACCCAGTACTTC
-	TRBV7-2	-	TRBJ1-1	CASDRSAANAEAFF	TGTGCCAGTGACCGGTCGGCAGCGAACGCTGAAGCTTTCTTT
-	TRBV5-1	few	TRBJ1-1	CASKRQLNTEAFF	TGCGCCAGCAAAAGACAGTTGAACACTGAAGCTTTCTTT
-	TRBV2	-	TRBJ2-7	CATQGAVVYEQYF	TGTGCCACCCAAGGGGCAGTGGTCTACGAGCAGTACTTC
-	TRBV7-2	-	TRBJ1-1	CASSRGNTEAFF	TGTGCCAGTTCAAGGGGAAACACTGAAGCTTTCTTT
TRBD2	TRBV5-1	-	TRBJ2-1	CASSPGGIRSDEQFF	TGCGCCAGCAGTCCGGGAGGGATTAGGTCCGATGAGCAGTTCTTC
-	TRBV2	-	TRBJ2-6	CASPRGSGANVLTF	TGTGCCAGCCCCCGGGGCTCTGGGGCCAACGTCCTGACTTTC
TRBD1	TRBV2	-	TRBJ2-3	CASSVGQGLDTQYF	TGTGCCAGCAGTGTGGGACAGGGACTAGATACGCAGTATTTT
-	TRBV2	-	TRBJ2-1	CASSGTDPSLVEQFF	TGTGCCAGCAGCGGGACTGACCCGTCGTTAGTTGAGCAGTTCTTC
-	TRBV7-9	-	TRBJ2-1	CASSLTGGSAEQFF	TGTGCCAGCAGCTTAACCGGGGGCAGCGCTGAGCAGTTCTTC
TRBD2	TRBV6-6	-	TRBJ2-2	CASSYLAANTGELFF	TGTGCCAGCAGTTACCTAGCGGCGAACACCGGGGAGCTGTTTTTT
-	TRBV7-2	-	TRBJ2-5	CASSSGWTQYF	TGTGCCAGCAGCTCCGGTTGGACCCAGTACTTC
-	TRBV7-8	-	TRBJ2-3	CASSRAQDTQYF	TGTGCCAGCAGCAGAGCCCAAGATACGCAGTATTTT
-	TRBV30	-	TRBJ2-3	CAWSVDSTDTQYF	TGTGCCTGGAGTGTAGACAGCACAGATACGCAGTATTTT
-	TRBV30	-	TRBJ1-5	CAWSETVDSNQPQHF	TGTGCCTGGAGCGAGACAGTGGATAGCAATCAGCCCCAGCATTTT
-	TRBV4-1	-	TRBJ1-5	CASSQEGVETLNQPQHF	TGCGCCAGCAGCCAAGAAGGTGTAGAGACACTGAATCAGCCCCAGCATTTT
-	TRBV4-1	few	TRBJ2-3	CASSSRTRDSTDTQYF	TGCGCCAGCAGCTCCCGGACAAGGGACAGCACAGATACGCAGTATTTT
-	TRBV7-8	medium-sized	TRBJ2-7	CASSLPGSDEQYF	TGTGCCAGCAGCTTACCTGGGTCCGACGAGCAGTACTTC
TRBD2	TRBV6-1	-	TRBJ2-3	CASSVTSGGTDTQYF	TGTGCCAGCAGCGTGACTAGCGGGGGCACAGATACGCAGTATTTT